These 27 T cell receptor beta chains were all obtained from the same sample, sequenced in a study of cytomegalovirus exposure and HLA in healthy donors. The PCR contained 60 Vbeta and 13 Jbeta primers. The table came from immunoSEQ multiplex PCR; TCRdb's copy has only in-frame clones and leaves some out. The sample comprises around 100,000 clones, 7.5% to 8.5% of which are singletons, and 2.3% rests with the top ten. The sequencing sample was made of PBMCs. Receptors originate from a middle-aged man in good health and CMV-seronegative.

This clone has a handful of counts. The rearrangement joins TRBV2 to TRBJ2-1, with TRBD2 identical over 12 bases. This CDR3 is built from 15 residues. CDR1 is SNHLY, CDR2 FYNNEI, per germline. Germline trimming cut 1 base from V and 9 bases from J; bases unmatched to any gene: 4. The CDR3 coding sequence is TGTGCCAGCAGTGAAGTACTAGCGGGGGGTGGTGAGCAGTTCTTC. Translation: CASSEVLAGGGEQFF.

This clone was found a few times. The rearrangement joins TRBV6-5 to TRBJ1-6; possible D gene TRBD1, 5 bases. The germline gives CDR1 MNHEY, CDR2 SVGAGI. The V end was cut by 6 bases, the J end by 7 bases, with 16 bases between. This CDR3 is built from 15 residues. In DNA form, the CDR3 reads TGTGCCAGCAGCACTAACCGCGGGGGGAATTCACCCCTCCACTTT. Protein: CASSTNRGGNSPLHF.

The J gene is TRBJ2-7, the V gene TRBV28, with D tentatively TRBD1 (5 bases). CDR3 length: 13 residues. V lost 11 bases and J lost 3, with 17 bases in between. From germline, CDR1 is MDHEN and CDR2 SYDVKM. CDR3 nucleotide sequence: TGTGCCGGGCGGAAGAAAGGGGTCTACGAGCAGTACTTC. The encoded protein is CAGRKKGVYEQYF.

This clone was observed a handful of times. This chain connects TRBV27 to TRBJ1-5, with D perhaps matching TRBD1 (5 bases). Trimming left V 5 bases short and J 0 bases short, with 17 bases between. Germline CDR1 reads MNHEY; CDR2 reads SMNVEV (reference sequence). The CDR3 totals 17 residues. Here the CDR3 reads CASSADSRLFSNQPQHF. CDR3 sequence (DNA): TGTGCCAGCAGTGCCGACAGTCGCCTTTTTAGCAATCAGCCCCAGCATTTT.

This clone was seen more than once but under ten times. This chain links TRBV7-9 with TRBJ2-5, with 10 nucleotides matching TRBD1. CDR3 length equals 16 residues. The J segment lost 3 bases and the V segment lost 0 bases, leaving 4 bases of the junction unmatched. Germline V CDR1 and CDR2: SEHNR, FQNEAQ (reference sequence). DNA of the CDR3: TGTGCCAGCAGCTTAGCACAGACAGGGGGCGAAGAGACCCAGTACTTC. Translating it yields CASSLAQTGGEETQYF. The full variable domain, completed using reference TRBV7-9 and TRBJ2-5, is DTGVSQNPRHKITKRGQNVTFRCDPISEHNRLYWYRQTLGQGPEFLTYFQNEAQLEKSRLLSDRFSAERPKGSFSTLEIQRTEQGDSAMYLCASSLAQTGGEETQYFGPGTRLLVL.

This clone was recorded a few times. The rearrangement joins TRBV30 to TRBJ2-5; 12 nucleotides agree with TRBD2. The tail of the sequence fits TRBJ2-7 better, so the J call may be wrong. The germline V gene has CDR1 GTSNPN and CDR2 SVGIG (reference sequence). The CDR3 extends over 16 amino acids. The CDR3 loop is CAWSTLAGGPSYEQYF. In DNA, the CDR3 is TGTGCCTGGAGTACTCTAGCGGGAGGGCCTTCCTACGAGCAGTACTTC.

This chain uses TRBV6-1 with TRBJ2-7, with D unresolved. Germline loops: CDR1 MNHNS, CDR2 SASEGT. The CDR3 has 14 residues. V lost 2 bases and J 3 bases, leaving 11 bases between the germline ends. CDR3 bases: TGTGCCAGCAGTGAACCGGGTATGGGCTACGAGCAGTACTTC. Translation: CASSEPGMGYEQYF.

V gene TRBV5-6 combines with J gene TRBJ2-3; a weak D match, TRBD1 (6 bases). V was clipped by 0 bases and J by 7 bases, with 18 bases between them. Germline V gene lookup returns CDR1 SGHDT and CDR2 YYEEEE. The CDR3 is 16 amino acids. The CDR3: CASSLVGGTAAHTQYF. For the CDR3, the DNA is TGTGCCAGCAGCTTGGTAGGGGGAACCGCCGCACATACGCAGTATTTT.

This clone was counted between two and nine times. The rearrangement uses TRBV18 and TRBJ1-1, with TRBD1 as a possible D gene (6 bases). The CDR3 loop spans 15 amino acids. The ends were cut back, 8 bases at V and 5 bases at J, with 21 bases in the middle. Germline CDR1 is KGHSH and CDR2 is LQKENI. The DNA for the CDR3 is TGTGCCAGCCGCACCGGGACAAGGGGACCAACTGAAGCTTTCTTT. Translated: CASRTGTRGPTEAFF.

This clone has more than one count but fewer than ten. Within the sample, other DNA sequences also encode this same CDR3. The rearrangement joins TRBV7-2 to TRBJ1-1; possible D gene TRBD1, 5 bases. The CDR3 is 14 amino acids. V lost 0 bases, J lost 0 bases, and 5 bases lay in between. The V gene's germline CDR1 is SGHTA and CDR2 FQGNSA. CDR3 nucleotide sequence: TGTGCCAGCAGCTTAGCAGGGGTGAACACTGAAGCTTTCTTT. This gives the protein CASSLAGVNTEAFF.

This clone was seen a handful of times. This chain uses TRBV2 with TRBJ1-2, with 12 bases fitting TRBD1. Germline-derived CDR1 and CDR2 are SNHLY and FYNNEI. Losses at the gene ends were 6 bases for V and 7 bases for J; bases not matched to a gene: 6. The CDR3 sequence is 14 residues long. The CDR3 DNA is TGTGCCAGCAGAGGGACAGGGGGCGAATCTGGCTACACCTTC. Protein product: CASRGTGGESGYTF.

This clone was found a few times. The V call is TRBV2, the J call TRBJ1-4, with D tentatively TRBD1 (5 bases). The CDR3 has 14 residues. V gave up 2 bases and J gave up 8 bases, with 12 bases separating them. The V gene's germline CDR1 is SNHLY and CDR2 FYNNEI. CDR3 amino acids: CASSEFPGGEKLFF. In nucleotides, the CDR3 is TGTGCCAGCAGTGAATTTCCGGGGGGGGAAAAACTGTTTTTT.

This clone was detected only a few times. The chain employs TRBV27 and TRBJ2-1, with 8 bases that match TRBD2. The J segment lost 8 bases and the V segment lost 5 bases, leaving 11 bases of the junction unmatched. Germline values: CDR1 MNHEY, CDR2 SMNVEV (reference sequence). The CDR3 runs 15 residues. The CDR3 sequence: CASSIKREPVYEQFF. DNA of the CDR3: TGTGCCAGCAGTATAAAGCGGGAGCCGGTCTATGAGCAGTTCTTC.

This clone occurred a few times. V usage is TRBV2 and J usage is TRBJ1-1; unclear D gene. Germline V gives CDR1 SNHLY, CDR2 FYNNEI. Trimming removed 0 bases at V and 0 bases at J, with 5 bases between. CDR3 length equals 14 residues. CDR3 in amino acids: CASSEARVNTEAFF. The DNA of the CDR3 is TGTGCCAGCAGTGAAGCGCGGGTGAACACTGAAGCTTTCTTT. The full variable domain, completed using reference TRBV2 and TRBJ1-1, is EPEVTQTPSHQVTQMGQEVILRCVPISNHLYFYWYRQILGQKVEFLVSFYNNEISEKSEIFDDQFSVERPDGSNFTLKIRSTKLEDSAMYFCASSEARVNTEAFFGQGTRLTVV.

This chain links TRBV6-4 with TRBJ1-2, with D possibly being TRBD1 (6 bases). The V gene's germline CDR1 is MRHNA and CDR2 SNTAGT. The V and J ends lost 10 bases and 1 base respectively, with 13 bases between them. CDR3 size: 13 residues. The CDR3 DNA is TGTGCCACTTCGTCAGGGGATAACTATGGCTACACCTTC. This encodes CATSSGDNYGYTF.

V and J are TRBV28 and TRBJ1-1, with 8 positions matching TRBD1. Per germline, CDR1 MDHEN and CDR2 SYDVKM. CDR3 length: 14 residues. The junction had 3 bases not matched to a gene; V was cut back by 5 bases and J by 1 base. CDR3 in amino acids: CASSLQGGNTEAFF. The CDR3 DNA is TGTGCCAGCAGTCTACAGGGGGGGAACACTGAAGCTTTCTTT.

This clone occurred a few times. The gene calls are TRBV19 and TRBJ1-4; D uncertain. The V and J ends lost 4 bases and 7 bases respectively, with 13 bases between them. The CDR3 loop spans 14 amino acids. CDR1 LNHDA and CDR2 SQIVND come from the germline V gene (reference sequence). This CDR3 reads CASSKLGRTEKLFF. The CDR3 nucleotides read TGTGCCAGTAGTAAACTCGGGAGGACTGAAAAACTGTTTTTT.

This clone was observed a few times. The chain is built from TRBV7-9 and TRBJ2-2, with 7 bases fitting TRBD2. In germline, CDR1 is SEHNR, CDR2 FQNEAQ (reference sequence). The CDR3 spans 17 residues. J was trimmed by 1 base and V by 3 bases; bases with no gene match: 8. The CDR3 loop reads CASSFIRGSLNTGELFF. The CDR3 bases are TGTGCCAGCAGCTTTATACGCGGGAGCCTGAACACCGGGGAGCTGTTTTTT.

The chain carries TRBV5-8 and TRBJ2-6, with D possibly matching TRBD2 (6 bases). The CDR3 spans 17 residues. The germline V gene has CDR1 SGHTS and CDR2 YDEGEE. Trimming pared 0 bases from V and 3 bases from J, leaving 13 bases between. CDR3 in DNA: TGTGCCAGCAGCTTGGCCGAGGGAGGCTTTGGGGCCAACGTCCTGACTTTC. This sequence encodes CASSLAEGGFGANVLTF.

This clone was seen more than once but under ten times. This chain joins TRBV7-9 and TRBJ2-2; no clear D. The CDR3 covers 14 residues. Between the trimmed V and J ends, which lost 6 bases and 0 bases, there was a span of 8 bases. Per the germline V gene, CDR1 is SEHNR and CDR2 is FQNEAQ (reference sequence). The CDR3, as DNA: TGTGCCAGCAGTCACACCACGAACACCGGGGAGCTGTTTTTT. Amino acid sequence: CASSHTTNTGELFF.

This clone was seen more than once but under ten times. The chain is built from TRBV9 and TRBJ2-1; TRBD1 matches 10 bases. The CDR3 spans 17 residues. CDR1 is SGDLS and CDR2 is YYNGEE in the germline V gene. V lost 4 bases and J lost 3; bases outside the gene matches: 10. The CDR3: CASSLRTGGTYYNEQFF. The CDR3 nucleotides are TGTGCCAGCAGCCTGAGGACAGGGGGTACCTACTACAATGAGCAGTTCTTC.

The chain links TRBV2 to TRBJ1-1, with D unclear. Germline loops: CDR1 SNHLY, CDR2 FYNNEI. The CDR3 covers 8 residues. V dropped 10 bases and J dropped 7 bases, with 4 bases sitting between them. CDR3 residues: CAILEAFF. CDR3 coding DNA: TGTGCCATTCTTGAAGCTTTCTTT.

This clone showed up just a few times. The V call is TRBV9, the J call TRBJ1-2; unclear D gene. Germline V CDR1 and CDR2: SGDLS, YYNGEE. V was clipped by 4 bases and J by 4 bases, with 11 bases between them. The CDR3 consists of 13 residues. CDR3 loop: CASSTAQPYGYTF. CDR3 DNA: TGTGCCAGCAGCACAGCTCAGCCCTATGGCTACACCTTC.

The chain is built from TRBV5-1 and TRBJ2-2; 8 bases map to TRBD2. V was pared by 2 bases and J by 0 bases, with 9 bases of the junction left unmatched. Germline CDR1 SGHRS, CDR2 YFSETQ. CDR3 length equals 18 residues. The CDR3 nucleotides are TGCGCCAGCAGCTTCCCCGCGGCGGGAGGTTCGAACACCGGGGAGCTGTTTTTT. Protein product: CASSFPAAGGSNTGELFF.

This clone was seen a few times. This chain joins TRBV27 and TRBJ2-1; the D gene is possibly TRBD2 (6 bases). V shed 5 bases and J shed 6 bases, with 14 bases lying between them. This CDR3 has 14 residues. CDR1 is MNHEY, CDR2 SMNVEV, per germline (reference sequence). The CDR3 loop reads CASSDYSGSNEQFF. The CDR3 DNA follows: TGTGCCAGCAGTGATTATAGCGGATCCAATGAGCAGTTCTTC.

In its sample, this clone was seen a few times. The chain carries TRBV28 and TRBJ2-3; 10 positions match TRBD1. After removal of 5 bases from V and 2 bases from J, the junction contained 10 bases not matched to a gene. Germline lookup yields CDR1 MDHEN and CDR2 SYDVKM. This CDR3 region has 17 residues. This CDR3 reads CASSPVGDRGFTDTQYF. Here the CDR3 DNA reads TGTGCCAGCAGTCCTGTCGGGGACAGGGGATTCACAGATACGCAGTATTTT.

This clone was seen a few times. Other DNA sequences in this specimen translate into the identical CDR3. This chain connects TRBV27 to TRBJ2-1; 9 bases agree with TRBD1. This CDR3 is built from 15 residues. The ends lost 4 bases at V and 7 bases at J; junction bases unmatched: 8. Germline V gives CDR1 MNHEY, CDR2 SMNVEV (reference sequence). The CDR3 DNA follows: TGTGCCAGCAGTTACATGGGACAGGGTCAAAATGAGCAGTTCTTC. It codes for CASSYMGQGQNEQFF.